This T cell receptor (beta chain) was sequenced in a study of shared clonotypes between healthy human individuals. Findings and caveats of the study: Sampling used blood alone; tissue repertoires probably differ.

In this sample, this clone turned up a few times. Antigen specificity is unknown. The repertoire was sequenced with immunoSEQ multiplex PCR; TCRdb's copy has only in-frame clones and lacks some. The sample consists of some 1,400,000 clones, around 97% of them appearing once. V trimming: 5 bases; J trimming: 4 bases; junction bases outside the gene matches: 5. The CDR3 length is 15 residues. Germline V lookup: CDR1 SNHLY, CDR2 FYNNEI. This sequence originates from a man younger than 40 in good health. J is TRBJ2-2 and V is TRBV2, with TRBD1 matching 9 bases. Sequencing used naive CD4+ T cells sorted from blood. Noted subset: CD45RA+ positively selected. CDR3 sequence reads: CASSPRTGATGELFF. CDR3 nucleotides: TGTGCCAGCAGTCCAAGGACAGGGGCCACCGGGGAGCTGTTTTTT. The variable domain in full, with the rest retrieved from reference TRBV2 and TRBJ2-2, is EPEVTQTPSHQVTQMGQEVILRCVPISNHLYFYWYRQILGQKVEFLVSFYNNEISEKSEIFDDQFSVERPDGSNFTLKIRSTKLEDSAMYFCASSPRTGATGELFFGEGSRLTVL.